The T cell receptor (beta chain) described here comes from a study of T cell responses to AZD1222 COVID-19 vaccine (dated by TCRdb to the early 2020s). Context from the whole study: Because spike-specific TCR depth and breadth did not differ between the two schedules, AZD1222 recipients who got a second dose at roughly 4 weeks were pooled with those who got a second dose at roughly 12 weeks. A total of 240 or so trial participants underwent TCR sequencing, of whom under 220 had received two doses of AZD1222 and 26 had received two doses of the MenACWY control vaccine. Enrollment into the trials was organized by age into subgroups of 18-55, 56-69 and 70-plus years, and those subgroups contained approximately 160, 26 and 62 TCR-sequenced participants, respectively.

Concerning this clone itself: What antigen it recognizes has not been identified. No much larger clonotype is one base removed from it; base qualities were not supplied.

For CDR1 and CDR2, the germline V gene (reference sequence) lists MNHNY and SVGAGI. V was cut back by 6 bases and J by 7 bases, leaving a gap of 18 bases between them. There are 14 amino acids in the CDR3, from cysteine to phenylalanine inclusive. Of all the DNA, just the CDR3 is kept, 42 bases in frame from base 1. Points the paper makes about the study in general: Reportedly, close to half of the unique spike-specific TCRs recognized epitopes lying outside the regions that are mutated in the B.1.351 and B.1.1.7 variants. Because no day 14 peak-response samples were available, repertoires were characterized only after the peak T cell response. Participants were mostly white British, with more females than males. The authors suggested clonal diversity may have been underestimated. The 56-69-year group was small, and its depth increase did not reach significance, likely because of low power. The vaccine-associated CD4 TCRs covered the entire spike protein, and the dominant responses fell in regions 160-218 and 743-854. Only five or six AZD1222 recipients were SARS-CoV-2 seropositive at baseline, limiting conclusions about previously exposed vaccinees. After two AZD1222 doses, both the breadth and the depth of spike-specific TCRs were significantly higher than at day 0 and than in MenACWY recipients.

Explained via the paper, the time point label denotes: baseline before first vaccination. The vaccinee samples were drawn from two UK trials, COV001 and COV002, one of which was a single-blind randomized controlled phase 2/3 trial testing AZD1222 (ChAdOx1 nCoV-19) in healthy adults. Trial participant PBMC samples were collected at day 0 and day 28 after the second dose for TCRbeta chain sequencing. The CDR3 regions of human TCRbeta chains were analyzed by immunosequencing. The published analysis was carried out like this. TCRs in the repertoires were matched against a reference library of SARS-CoV-2-specific TCRs that had been generated with the MIRA antigen-specificity platform. Breadth was defined as the fraction of unique TCRs that were SARS-CoV-2-associated, and depth was defined as the fraction of total T cells that were SARS-CoV-2-associated. Using the MIRA data, every spike-specific TCR was mapped to the spike region that the TCR reacted to and assigned to either a CD4 or a CD8 class. Log10-transformed breadth and depth values were compared by one-way ANOVA with Sidak's multiple comparisons tests. TCRdb took this table from immuneACCESS and kept in-frame rearrangements with V and J called. Such tables lack part of the clones; where checked against another copy, unresolved V genes explain under half of the gap, and the rest is unexplained. The V and J calls and clone size were taken over from that table, and D and trimming were inferred from the DNA. The table for this sample lists roughly 160,000 clones; roughly nine tenths of them were counted only once. The ten biggest clones cover under 2.5% of the sample.

The chain is assembled from TRBV6-6 and TRBJ2-5; the D segment cannot be called with confidence. Sequenced here: peripheral blood, sampled on day 0 of AZD1222 vaccination. The clonotype comes from an adult in good health. At the DNA level, the sequence is TGTGCCAGCAGCCACGGAACGCCCTCGGGGACCCAGTACTTC. The resulting protein is CASSHGTPSGTQYF.